This T cell receptor beta chain came from a study of shared clonotypes between healthy human individuals. In its sample, this clone was seen a few times. Assay used: immunoSEQ multiplex PCR; TCRdb lists only in-frame clones, some missing. Of approximately 2,000,000 clones listed, about nine tenths were seen once; the top ten hold about 0.41%. CDR1 and CDR2 (germline): SEHNR, FQNEAQ (reference sequence). This CDR3 is built from 13 residues. With V trimmed by 0 bases and J by 7 bases, 2 bases remained unmatched. This clonotype was obtained from a man between 18 and 29 years old in good health. Some clones in this sample may be carry-over from other donors' samples. Sequenced: naive CD4+ T cells from PBMCs. Subset of the sample: CD45RA+ positively selected. V is TRBV7-9 and J is TRBJ1-1; 7 positions match TRBD1. Written as DNA, the CDR3 is TGTGCCAGCAGCTTAGCGGGGACAGATGAAGCTTTCTTT. Its translation: CASSLAGTDEAFF.